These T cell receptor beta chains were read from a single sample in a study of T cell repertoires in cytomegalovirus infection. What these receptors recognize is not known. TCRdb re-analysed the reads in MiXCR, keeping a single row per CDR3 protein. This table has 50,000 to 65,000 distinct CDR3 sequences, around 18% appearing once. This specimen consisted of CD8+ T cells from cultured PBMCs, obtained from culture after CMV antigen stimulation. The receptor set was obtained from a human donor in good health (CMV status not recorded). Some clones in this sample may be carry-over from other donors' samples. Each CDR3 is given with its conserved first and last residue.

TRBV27	CASSETLQGFSYEQYF
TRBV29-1	CSVDGVRYTDTQYF
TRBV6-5	CASKAGVAANYGYTF
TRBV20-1	CSAGKLAGDRDEQYF
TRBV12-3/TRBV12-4	CAISLDFGDEQYF
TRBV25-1	CASSESAGIYTGELFF
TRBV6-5	CASSYRALYEQYF
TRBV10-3	CAISVSRFEESSFYEQYF
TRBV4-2	CASSQGLNTDTQYF
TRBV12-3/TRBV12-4	CASDAWGGTEAFF
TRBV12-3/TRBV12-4	CASSSGGGYGYTF
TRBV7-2	CASSAGNTEAFF
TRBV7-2	CASSQSGTGYQPQHF
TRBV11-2	CASSLGGLAGVEQYF
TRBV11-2	CASSLFRGTYEQYF
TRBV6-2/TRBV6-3	CATHGGQEYTDTQYF
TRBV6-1	CASSPGQGKAEAFF
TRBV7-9	CASSLTGKGQPQHF
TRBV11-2	CASRSTNSRDTDTQYF
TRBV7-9	CASSSRDQNTGELFF
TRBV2	CASSEGPADRPAGNEQFF
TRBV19	CASSITGTGSHEQYF
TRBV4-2	CASSPSRADTQYF
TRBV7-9	CASSLVEDRGHEKLFF
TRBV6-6	CASSPAGELGNTIYF
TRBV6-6	CASSYSMTPDQPQHF
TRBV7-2	CASSSPREARPGYGYTF
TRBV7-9	CASSFTAGAGTEAFF
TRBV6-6	CASSYSRNEQFF
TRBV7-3	CASSFGPGTEAFF
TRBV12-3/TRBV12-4	CASSFSGGWDEQFF
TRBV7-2	CASSSGVIEAFF
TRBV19	CATQRRQPNQPQHF
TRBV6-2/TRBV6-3	CASSYVRQKNTEAFF
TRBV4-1	CASSQGFEETQYF
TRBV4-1	CASSPFSSGGSTDTQYF
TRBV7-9	CASSDTSGRSPETQYF
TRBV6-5	CASSPRLRGLTGELFF
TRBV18	CASSSEDGTAYGYTF
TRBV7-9	CASSDRDRGQNTGELFF
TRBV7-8	CASSTRGTDNSYEQYF
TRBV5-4	CASSPQTGGNSPLHF
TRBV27	CASSLAGGSYNEQFF
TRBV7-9	CASSPYPRSSDYEQYF
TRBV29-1	CSVGEGARSYEQYF
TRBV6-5	CASSYERSGRIYEQYF
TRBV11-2	CASSRDPYSNQPQHF
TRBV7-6	CASSLAETFATNEKLFF
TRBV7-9	CASSPTGGTNTEAFF
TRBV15	CASSDRQASYEQYF